The 24 T cell receptor beta chains below all came from one sample that was sequenced in a study of blood T cell repertoires in COVID-19. The data were produced by immunoSEQ multiplex PCR, yet TCRdb's version contains in-frame clones alone and is incomplete. Of approximately 160,000 clones in the sample, roughly four fifths were seen once. The sequenced sample consisted of peripheral blood. These TCRs come from a man in his 60s with active or convalescent COVID-19.

The gene calls are TRBV7-2 and TRBJ2-7; 10 bases are shared with TRBD2. The CDR3 spans 15 residues. J lost 2 bases, V lost 1 base, and 2 bases had no gene match. Germline lookup yields CDR1 SGHTA and CDR2 FQGNSA. In DNA form, the CDR3 reads TGTGCCAGCAGCTTAGGGCTAGCGGGAGCCTACGAGCAGTACTTC. Amino acids: CASSLGLAGAYEQYF. Together with reference TRBV7-2 and TRBJ2-7, the CDR3 gives the full variable domain: GAGVSQSPSNKVTEKGKDVELRCDPISGHTALYWYRQSLGQGLEFLIYFQGNSAPDKSGLPSDRFSAERTGGSVSTLTIQRTQQEDSAVYLCASSLGLAGAYEQYFGPGTRLTVT.

This clone was seen a handful of times. This rearrangement joins TRBV9 to TRBJ1-5; D is uncertain. Trimming shortened V by 3 bases and J by 3 bases, and 13 bases separated the two germline ends. CDR3 length: 15 amino acids. Germline loops: CDR1 SGDLS, CDR2 YYNGEE. The CDR3 loop reads CASSAMGGDNQPQHF. CDR3 nucleotide sequence: TGTGCCAGCAGCGCCATGGGAGGAGACAATCAGCCCCAGCATTTT. Variable domain in full (rest from reference TRBV9 and TRBJ1-5): DSGVTQTPKHLITATGQRVTLRCSPRSGDLSVYWYQQSLDQGLQFLIQYYNGEERAKGNILERFSAQQFPDLHSELNLSSLELGDSALYFCASSAMGGDNQPQHFGDGTRLSIL.

Only a few counts were recorded for this clone. The CDR3 DNA follows: TGTGCCAGCAGTAGCCTACAGGGTGGGAATCAGCCCCAGCATTTT. It codes for CASSSLQGGNQPQHF. The chain combines TRBV28 with TRBJ1-5; weak D call: TRBD1 (6 bases). With 5 bases removed from V and 4 bases from J, the gap between germline ends came to 15 bases. This CDR3 is built from 15 residues. Germline CDR1 reads MDHEN; CDR2 reads SYDVKM.

In its sample, this clone was seen a few times. The chain has TRBV10-3 and TRBJ2-2; D might be TRBD1 (6 bases). The CDR3 consists of 14 residues. Trimming took off 6 bases at V and 1 base at J, with 9 bases between the two ends. The germline CDR1 and CDR2 sequences are ENHRY and SYGVKD. CDR3 coding DNA: TGTGCCATCAGGTTGGGACAGAACACCGGGGAGCTGTTTTTT. Translated, it gives CAIRLGQNTGELFF.

This clone was seen more than once but under ten times. V gene TRBV15 combines with J gene TRBJ2-1; TRBD1 is a possible D gene (5 bases). V gave up 0 bases and J gave up 3 bases, with 9 bases separating them. Germline CDR1 and CDR2: LNHNV and YYDKDF (reference sequence). This CDR3 contains 15 residues. The CDR3 region has the DNA TGTGCCACCAGCAGAGAGGCAGGGATCTACAATGAGCAGTTCTTC. Its translation: CATSREAGIYNEQFF.

The rearrangement links TRBV2 to TRBJ2-5; 13 bases map to TRBD2. Germline trimming cut 6 bases from V and 3 bases from J; bases unmatched to any gene: 7. The germline CDR1 and CDR2 sequences are SNHLY and FYNNEI. There are 16 residues in the CDR3. The CDR3 coding sequence is TGTGCCAGCAGCGATCCGGGACTAGCGGGGAAAGAGACCCAGTACTTC. Protein sequence: CASSDPGLAGKETQYF.

The chain has TRBV5-6 and TRBJ2-5, with TRBD1 matching over 8 bases. The J segment lost 1 base and the V segment lost 4 bases, leaving 6 bases of the junction unmatched. This CDR3 is 15 amino acids long. Germline V gives CDR1 SGHDT, CDR2 YYEEEE. The CDR3 DNA is TGTGCCAGCAGCGAGAGAGGGACAGGCCAAGAGACCCAGTACTTC. It encodes CASSERGTGQETQYF.

V gene TRBV5-4 combines with J gene TRBJ2-2; D remains ambiguous. V lost 4 bases and J lost 8, with 9 bases in between. There are 12 residues in the CDR3. Germline V gives CDR1 SGHNT, CDR2 YYREEE (reference sequence). The CDR3 here is CASSPVRGELFF. In nucleotides, the CDR3 is TGTGCCAGCAGCCCTGTTCGGGGGGAGCTGTTTTTT.

This clone has a handful of counts. The chain joins TRBV10-1 to TRBJ1-6; D perhaps matches TRBD1 (5 bases). CDR3 length: 14 amino acids. The germline gives CDR1 WNHNN, CDR2 SYGVQD (reference sequence). The ends were cut back, 7 bases at V and 2 bases at J, with 9 bases in the middle. The CDR3 nucleotides are TGCGCCAGCATTCCGGGGGCCTATAATTCACCCCTCCACTTT. Protein product: CASIPGAYNSPLHF.

The rearrangement uses TRBV3-1 (or the pseudogene TRBV3-2) and TRBJ2-1, with a tentative D call TRBD2 (6 bases). The CDR3 runs to 15 residues. The V and J ends lost 2 bases and 0 bases respectively, with 8 bases between them. The germline gives CDR1 LGHDT, CDR2 YNNKEL (reference sequence). The CDR3 region has the DNA TGTGCCAGCAGCCAAACGCGGGACTCCTACAATGAGCAGTTCTTC. This encodes CASSQTRDSYNEQFF.

This clone was picked up a small number of times. The genes are TRBV11-2 and TRBJ2-5, with no clear D. The germline V gene encodes CDR1 SGHAT and CDR2 FQNNGV. The CDR3 is 13 residues long. Trimming took 3 bases from V and 3 from J, leaving 8 bases between them. CDR3: CASSLGSKETQYF. DNA for the CDR3: TGTGCCAGCAGCTTGGGCTCCAAAGAGACCCAGTACTTC. Drawing the rest from reference TRBV11-2 and TRBJ2-5, the complete variable domain is EAGVAQSPRYKIIEKRQSVAFWCNPISGHATLYWYQQILGQGPKLLIQFQNNGVVDDSQLPKDRFSAERLKGVDSTLKIQPAKLEDSAVYLCASSLGSKETQYFGPGTRLLVL.

This rearrangement joins TRBV5-1 to TRBJ2-2; 8 positions agree with TRBD1. J was trimmed by 0 bases and V by 8 bases; bases with no gene match: 3. Germline V CDR1 and CDR2: SGHRS, YFSETQ. CDR3 size: 14 residues. DNA of the CDR3: TGCGCCAGTGGGGGACAGGCGAACACCGGGGAGCTGTTTTTT. Its translation is CASGGQANTGELFF.

J is TRBJ2-7 and V is TRBV7-9; no definite D call. The CDR3 loop spans 12 amino acids. Germline CDR1 SEHNR, CDR2 FQNEAQ (reference sequence). V was pared by 2 bases and J by 4 bases, with 6 bases between. CDR3 residues: CASSLSGYEQYF. The CDR3 nucleotides are TGTGCCAGCAGCTTATCAGGTTACGAGCAGTACTTC.

The chain links TRBV9 to TRBJ2-3, with 9 positions matching TRBD1. Germline V CDR1 and CDR2: SGDLS, YYNGEE. The CDR3 is 15 amino acids. J was trimmed by 4 bases and V by 0 bases; bases with no gene match: 3. The CDR3 sequence: CASSVAWTGADTQYF. DNA for the CDR3: TGTGCCAGCAGCGTAGCTTGGACAGGGGCAGATACGCAGTATTTT.

This sequence joins TRBV15 and TRBJ2-7; weak D call: TRBD1 (8 bases). The CDR3 runs to 15 residues. With 8 bases removed from V and 4 bases from J, the gap between germline ends came to 21 bases. Germline V gives CDR1 LNHNV, CDR2 YYDKDF (reference sequence). The DNA for the CDR3 is TGTGCCACCTCTTACACAGGGGGGGCGCAATACGAGCAGTACTTC. Translating gives CATSYTGGAQYEQYF. Together with reference TRBV15 and TRBJ2-7, the CDR3 gives the full variable domain: DAMVIQNPRYQVTQFGKPVTLSCSQTLNHNVMYWYQQKSSQAPKLLFHYYDKDFNNEADTPDNFQSRRPNTSFCFLDIRSPGLGDTAMYLCATSYTGGAQYEQYFGPGTRLTVT.

This CDR3 is CASSTPPGSNYGYTF. CDR3 DNA sequence: TGTGCCAGCAGTACCCCACCAGGCTCTAACTATGGCTACACCTTC. The chain uses TRBV28 and TRBJ1-2; D remains ambiguous. The CDR3 runs 15 residues. Germline V CDR1 and CDR2: MDHEN, SYDVKM. The V end was cut by 5 bases, the J end by 0 bases, with 13 bases between.

The chain is built from TRBV25-1 and TRBJ1-1; no firm D call. From germline, CDR1 is MGHDK and CDR2 SYGVNS. The CDR3 covers 15 residues. Trimming took 2 bases from V and 4 from J, leaving 14 bases between them. The CDR3 region has the DNA TGTGCCAGCAGTGAAAGGGCGGGGAAGGTCACTGAAGCTTTCTTT. Protein sequence: CASSERAGKVTEAFF.

This clone occurred a few times. The gene calls are TRBV10-1 and TRBJ2-7, with 8 bases that match TRBD1. After removal of 6 bases from V and 4 bases from J, the junction contained 8 bases not matched to a gene. The germline V gene encodes CDR1 WNHNN and CDR2 SYGVQD (reference sequence). The CDR3 contains 14 residues. The CDR3 loop reads CASSPWTGKYEQYF. CDR3 in DNA: TGCGCCAGCAGCCCCTGGACAGGGAAGTACGAGCAGTACTTC.

The chain has TRBV6-2 or TRBV6-3 and TRBJ2-7, with D unresolved. Germline CDR1 and CDR2: MNHEY and SVGEGT. The CDR3 is 17 residues long. V lost 2 bases, J lost 4 bases, and 21 bases lay in between. This CDR3 reads CASSYPTGPTIHYEQYF. CDR3 DNA: TGTGCCAGCAGTTACCCGACGGGTCCAACGATTCATTACGAGCAGTACTTC.

The gene calls are TRBV7-8 and TRBJ2-2; TRBD2 aligns across 11 bases. From germline, CDR1 is SGHVS and CDR2 FQNEAQ. Unmatched junction bases numbered 9, after V lost 0 bases and J lost 0 bases. This CDR3 comprises 20 residues. The CDR3: CASSLARLAGISTNTGELFF. The DNA for the CDR3 is TGTGCCAGCAGCTTAGCGCGACTAGCGGGAATTAGCACGAACACCGGGGAGCTGTTTTTT.

The rearrangement uses TRBV19 and TRBJ1-3; TRBD1 matches at 9 bases. The V segment lost 5 bases and the J segment 0 bases; nucleotides outside the gene matches: 8. The CDR3 length is 17 residues. The germline CDR1 and CDR2 sequences are LNHDA and SQIVND (reference sequence). CDR3 DNA sequence: TGTGCCAGTAGTCCACGGACAGGGGCGCCCTCTGGAAACACCATATATTTT. Its protein product is CASSPRTGAPSGNTIYF.

The chain employs TRBV6-5 and TRBJ2-1; possibly TRBD2 for D (6 bases). The germline gives CDR1 MNHEY, CDR2 SVGAGI. The V end lost 6 bases, the J end lost 11 bases, and 17 bases lay between the germline ends. The CDR3 spans 13 residues. The CDR3 DNA reads as TGTGCCAGCAGCCTCGACGGGGGAGGCAAGCAGTTCTTC. Amino acid sequence: CASSLDGGGKQFF.

V usage is TRBV27 and J usage is TRBJ2-7; 7 bases agree with TRBD1. From germline, CDR1 is MNHEY and CDR2 SMNVEV (reference sequence). The V segment lost 5 bases and the J segment 2 bases; nucleotides outside the gene matches: 9. This CDR3 is built from 15 residues. The CDR3 nucleotides are TGTGCCAGCAGTCCTAGCCTAGGGGGCCCCTACGAGCAGTACTTC. It is translated as CASSPSLGGPYEQYF.

The chain couples TRBV2 to TRBJ2-7; tentative D call: TRBD1 (5 bases). The germline CDR1 and CDR2 sequences are SNHLY and FYNNEI. V was shortened by 4 bases and J by 0 bases, with 10 bases between the two germline ends. This CDR3 region has 14 residues. DNA for the CDR3: TGTGCCAGCAGTGGGGCCGACAGCTCCTACGAGCAGTACTTC. The encoded protein is CASSGADSSYEQYF. The whole variable domain, filled in from reference TRBV2 and TRBJ2-7, reads EPEVTQTPSHQVTQMGQEVILRCVPISNHLYFYWYRQILGQKVEFLVSFYNNEISEKSEIFDDQFSVERPDGSNFTLKIRSTKLEDSAMYFCASSGADSSYEQYFGPGTRLTVT.